Each of the 19 T cell receptor beta chains below was sequenced from the same sample in a study of Tregs in tolerant kidney transplant recipients. Related graft donors supplied nonmyeloablative bone marrow transplants, and mixed chimerism was transient. The repertoire was sequenced with immunoSEQ multiplex PCR; TCRdb's copy has only in-frame clones and lacks some. Its table lists about 14,000 clones. This specimen consisted of CD8+ T cells from blood (PBMCs), obtained 6 months after the transplant. All receptors derive from a human patient who received a combined kidney and bone marrow transplant. Some T cells may be the graft donor's.

Regarding this clone: The read terminates 3 residues before the CDR3 end, so the remaining end is supplied by the germline J gene. The chain uses TRBV20-1 and TRBJ2-7, with 8 bases fitting TRBD2. Germline V lookup: CDR1 DFQATT, CDR2 SNEGSKA (reference sequence). Unmatched junction bases numbered 5, after V lost 2 bases and J lost 2 bases. The CDR3 is made up of 14 amino acids. The CDR3 loop is CSARPPGLAYEQYF. CDR3 DNA, as far as it was read: TGCAGTGCTAGACCACCGGGACTAGCCTACGAG.

With regard to this clone: The read stops 3 residues short of the end of the CDR3; the missing end is completed from the germline J gene. V usage is TRBV20-1 and J usage is TRBJ1-2; tentative D call: TRBD1 (6 bases). The CDR3 totals 12 residues. V was cut by 6 bases and J by 6 bases, with 14 bases left in between. Germline CDR1 reads DFQATT; CDR2 reads SNEGSKA (reference sequence). CDR3 bases read: TGCAGTGCCATACAGGGTTATGATGGC. Amino acids: CSAIQGYDG. The full CDR3 protein reads CSAIQGYDGYTF.

A word on this clone: Read sequence stops 3 residues before the CDR3 end, and the germline J gene provides the missing end. This chain uses TRBV4-1 with TRBJ2-7; D is perhaps TRBD1 (6 bases). The V end lost 1 base, the J end lost 6 bases, and 16 bases lay between the germline ends. Germline V lookup: CDR1 MGHRA, CDR2 YSYEKL. This CDR3 comprises 15 residues. Partial CDR3 DNA: TGCGCCAGCAGCCAAGTCCCCACGGACAGCACCGAG. Encoded protein: CASSQVPTDSTE. The entire CDR3 protein is CASSQVPTDSTEQYF.

Remarks on this clone: The read ends 3 residues shy of where the CDR3 ends; the end is completed using the germline J gene. The rearrangement uses TRBV4-1 and TRBJ1-6, with D perhaps TRBD1 (6 bases). This CDR3 comprises 13 residues. Per germline, CDR1 MGHRA and CDR2 YSYEKL. The CDR3 is CASSPRPEGALHF. The sequenced part of the CDR3 DNA is TGCGCCAGCAGCCCCCGTCCGGAGGGGGCC.

Concerning this clone: The sequence runs out 3 residues before the end of the CDR3; the remainder is reconstructed from the germline J gene. The chain employs TRBV5-1 and TRBJ2-1; 8 bases are a match to TRBD1. Germline CDR1 reads SGHRS; CDR2 reads YFSETQ. The CDR3 has 17 residues. V lost 0 bases, J lost 7 bases, and 12 bases stayed unmatched. CDR3 DNA, as far as it was read: TGCGCCAGCAGCTTGGAGGGGCAGGGGGCATTACGGAATGAG. Its protein product is CASSLEGQGALRNE. The entire CDR3 sequence reads CASSLEGQGALRNEQFF.

Notes on this clone: The read terminates 3 residues before the CDR3 end, so the remaining end is supplied by the germline J gene. The chain links TRBV13 to TRBJ2-6, with 7 nucleotides matching TRBD1. CDR1 is PRHDT, CDR2 FYEKMQ, per germline (reference sequence). The trim removed 0 bases at V and 0 bases at J, leaving 2 bases unmatched. The CDR3 totals 17 residues. The CDR3 bases that were read are TGTGCCAGCAGCTTAGGGACAGGGTACTCTGGGGCCAACGTC. Translated: CASSLGTGYSGANV. The CDR3 in its entirety is CASSLGTGYSGANVLTF.

CDR3 DNA (partial): TGTGCCAGCAGCTTGTTGGCAGGGCAGGCTGGAAACACC. It translates to CASSLLAGQAGNT. In full, the CDR3 is CASSLLAGQAGNTIYF. This chain joins TRBV7-6 and TRBJ1-3; D may be TRBD1 (5 bases). The read terminates 3 residues ahead of where the CDR3 ends, so the germline J gene completes it. The V gene's germline CDR1 is SGHVS and CDR2 FNYEAQ. Trimming pared 3 bases from V and 2 bases from J, leaving 14 bases between. The CDR3 is 16 amino acids.

On this clone: Read sequence stops 3 residues before the CDR3 end, and the germline J gene provides the missing end. The V and J genes are TRBV13 and TRBJ2-1; no clear D. The CDR3 runs to 12 residues. Trimming cost V 5 bases and J 8 bases, with 10 bases left between them. Per the germline V gene, CDR1 is PRHDT and CDR2 is FYEKMQ (reference sequence). The DNA read from the CDR3 is TGTGCCAGCAGCCTGCGATATCATGAG. Protein product: CASSLRYHE. The complete CDR3 protein is CASSLRYHEQFF.

Worth noting for this clone: The sequenced fragment ends 3 residues before the CDR3 boundary, so the rest is inferred from the germline J gene. The chain carries TRBV6-2 or TRBV6-3 and TRBJ2-7; 9 nucleotides match TRBD2. The CDR3 is 13 amino acids. From germline, CDR1 is MNHEY and CDR2 SVGEGT. The V and J ends lost 3 bases and 4 bases, in that order; junction bases with no gene match: 1. CDR3 sequence reads: CASSYGLAYEQYF. The sequenced CDR3 bases are TGTGCCAGCAGTTATGGACTAGCGTACGAG.

A note on this clone: The read gets to within 3 residues of the CDR3 end, and the germline J gene fills in the rest. J is TRBJ2-3 and V is TRBV6-1; tentative D call: TRBD1 (6 bases). Germline V CDR1 and CDR2: MNHNS, SASEGT. The CDR3 runs 16 residues. V was shortened by 2 bases and J by 3 bases, with 15 bases between the two germline ends. CDR3: CASSEFGQGGTDTQYF. The CDR3 DNA, read in part, is TGTGCCAGCAGTGAATTTGGACAAGGGGGAACAGATACG.

On this clone itself: The CDR3 is cut off 3 residues early in the read; its end comes from the germline J gene. The chain links TRBV2 to TRBJ1-2, with 8 bases lining up with TRBD1. The CDR3 is 13 residues long. Trimming removed 7 bases from V and 7 bases from J; junction bases left unmatched: 8. The V gene's germline CDR1 is SNHLY and CDR2 FYNNEI. Incomplete CDR3 DNA: TGTGCCAGCACCCAGGGGGCGAGGGTTGGC. Amino acid sequence: CASTQGARVG. The CDR3, in full, reads CASTQGARVGYTF.

Notes on this clone: The read comes to an end 3 residues before the CDR3 does, leaving the germline J gene to fill in the end. The chain couples TRBV6-2 or TRBV6-3 to TRBJ2-7, with 9 bases aligning to TRBD1. After removal of 5 bases from V and 3 bases from J, the junction contained 14 bases not matched to a gene. CDR1 is MNHEY and CDR2 is SVGEGT in the germline V gene. The CDR3 spans 17 residues. CDR3 residues: CASSPRDRVQIFYEQYF. The sequenced part of the CDR3 DNA is TGTGCCAGCAGTCCCCGGGACAGGGTACAAATTTTCTACGAG.

In the case of this clone: The DNA ends 3 residues before the CDR3 does, and the rest of the CDR3 is filled in from the germline J gene. V and J are TRBV2 and TRBJ2-6, with D perhaps TRBD1 (5 bases). Trimming pared 8 bases from V and 0 bases from J, leaving 14 bases between. There are 16 residues in the CDR3. CDR1 is SNHLY, CDR2 FYNNEI, per germline. The part of the CDR3 DNA that was read is TGTGCCAGCTCTCCAGGGTACAGCTCTGGGGCCAACGTC. It codes for CASSPGYSSGANV. The full CDR3 sequence reads CASSPGYSSGANVLTF.

As concerns this clone: The read comes to an end 3 residues before the CDR3 does, leaving the germline J gene to fill in the end. The rearrangement uses TRBV19 and TRBJ2-2; D possibly uses TRBD1 or TRBD2 (6 bases each). With 1 base removed from V and 7 bases from J, the gap between germline ends came to 13 bases. This CDR3 comprises 15 residues. Germline lookup yields CDR1 LNHDA and CDR2 SQIVND (reference sequence). The DNA read from the CDR3 is TGTGCCAGTAGTATAGGAAGCGGAGGGGGCGGGGAG. This translates into CASSIGSGGGGE. The entire CDR3 sequence reads CASSIGSGGGGELFF.

In regard to this clone: The read ends 3 residues early relative to the CDR3; the germline J gene fills the gap. The J gene is TRBJ1-4, the V gene TRBV20-1, with TRBD1 matching 8 bases. The CDR3 sequence is 18 residues long. Per the germline V gene, CDR1 is DFQATT and CDR2 is SNEGSKA (reference sequence). This CDR3 reads CSARGTGFKGAYNSPLFF. Partial CDR3 DNA: TGCAGTGCTAGGGGGACAGGATTTAAAGGAGCCTATAATTCACCA.

This clone is labeled medium-sized based on frequency. The DNA ends 3 residues before the CDR3 does, and the rest of the CDR3 is filled in from the germline J gene. V and J are TRBV7-2 and TRBJ1-3; D possibly corresponds to TRBD1 (5 bases). Trimming left V 5 bases short and J 4 bases short, with 15 bases between. The germline V gene encodes CDR1 SGHTA and CDR2 FQGNSA. CDR3 length: 15 residues. The sequenced part of the CDR3 DNA is TGTGCCAGCAGCCCATGGGGGGAAGCCGGAAACACC. It yields the protein CASSPWGEAGNT. The entire CDR3 protein reads CASSPWGEAGNTIYF. The entire variable domain, with the rest obtained from reference TRBV7-2 and TRBJ1-3, is as follows: GAGVSQSPSNKVTEKGKDVELRCDPISGHTALYWYRQSLGQGLEFLIYFQGNSAPDKSGLPSDRFSAERTGGSVSTLTIQRTQQEDSAVYLCASSPWGEAGNTIYFGEGSWLTVV.

CDR3 bases read: TGTGCCAGCAGCCCCGGACTCGCCTACGAC. Its protein is CASSPGLAYD. The CDR3 as a whole reads CASSPGLAYDYTF. This chain uses TRBV7-9 with TRBJ1-2; D not certain. The read ends 3 residues before the CDR3 terminus; that terminus is restored from the germline J gene. CDR3 size: 13 residues. Germline V gene lookup returns CDR1 SEHNR and CDR2 FQNEAQ (reference sequence).

A remark on this clone: The CDR3 is cut off 3 residues early in the read; its end comes from the germline J gene. The V and J genes are TRBV4-1 and TRBJ2-4; D is undetermined. There are 17 residues in the CDR3. The germline V and J ends were trimmed by 4 bases and 1 base, with 17 bases remaining between them. Germline assignment: CDR1 MGHRA and CDR2 YSYEKL. The CDR3 protein is CASSPLWASRAKNIQYF. CDR3 DNA (partial): TGCGCCAGCAGCCCACTCTGGGCCTCGAGGGCCAAAAACATT.

In the case of this clone: The read ends 3 residues early relative to the CDR3; the germline J gene fills the gap. The chain joins TRBV10-3 to TRBJ1-2; D is perhaps TRBD1 (5 bases). This CDR3 contains 14 residues. CDR1 and CDR2 from the germline V gene are ENHRY and SYGVKD. The CDR3 bases that were read are TGTGCCATCAGTCCCGGGACTAGCGAAGAGACC. Protein: CAISPGTSEET. In full, the CDR3 is CAISPGTSEETYTF.